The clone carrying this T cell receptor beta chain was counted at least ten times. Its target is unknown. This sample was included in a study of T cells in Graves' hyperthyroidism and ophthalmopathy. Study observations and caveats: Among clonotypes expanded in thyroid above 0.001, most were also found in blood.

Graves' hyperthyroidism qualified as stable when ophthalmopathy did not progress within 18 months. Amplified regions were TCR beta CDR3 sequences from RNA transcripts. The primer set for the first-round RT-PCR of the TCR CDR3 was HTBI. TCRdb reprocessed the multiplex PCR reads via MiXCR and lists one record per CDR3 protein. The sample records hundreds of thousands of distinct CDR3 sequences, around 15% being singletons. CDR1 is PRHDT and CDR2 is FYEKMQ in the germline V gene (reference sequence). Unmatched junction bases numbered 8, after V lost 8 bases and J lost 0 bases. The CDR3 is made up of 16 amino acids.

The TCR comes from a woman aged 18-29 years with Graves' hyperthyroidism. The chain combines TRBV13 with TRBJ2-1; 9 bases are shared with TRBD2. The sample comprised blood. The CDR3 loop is CASRLAGSASYNEQFF. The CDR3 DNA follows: TGTGCCAGCCGCCTAGCGGGATCAGCCTCCTACAATGAGCAGTTCTTC.